The 9 T cell receptor beta chains listed next were all sequenced from one sample in a study of low-dose radiotherapy and immunotherapy resistance in tumors. Covering alpha and beta chains, TRAV- and TRBV-specific primers were used for the first-strand cDNA. Amplification of TCRs used a constant-region primer and V-primer adapter for approximately 18 PCR cycles. From the reads, TCRdb called clonotypes with MiXCR, one entry per CDR3 protein. The sample lists tens of thousands of distinct CDR3 sequences; more than 8.5% were seen once. Time point here: before trial treatment. The sample consisted of PBMCs, taken before treatment. The receptors were gathered from a male donor with prostate cancer.

This clonotype was seen many times. This chain joins TRBV28 and TRBJ2-7, with D perhaps matching TRBD1 (8 bases). The CDR3 is 14 residues long. The germline gives CDR1 MDHEN, CDR2 SYDVKM. V dropped 7 bases and J dropped 1 base, with 14 bases sitting between them. CDR3: CASTEQGGSYEQYF. In DNA form, the CDR3 reads TGTGCCAGCACCGAACAGGGGGGGTCCTACGAGCAGTACTTC.

V is TRBV1 and J is TRBJ2-1; no check of the table's D call, TRBD2, against the DNA was made. TRBV1 is annotated as a pseudogene. The length of the CDR3 is 17 residues. CDR3 protein: CASSQESPGTSRNEQFF. CDR3 DNA sequence: TGCGCCAGCAGCCAAGAGAGTCCCGGGACTAGCCGAAATGAGCAGTTCTTC.

This clonotype was seen many times. V usage is TRBV7-8 and J usage is TRBJ2-2; D is undetermined. CDR1 and CDR2 (germline): SGHVS, FQNEAQ. The CDR3 has 15 residues. The V end was cut by 1 base, the J end by 5 bases, with 11 bases between. CDR3: CASSLDYLVTGELFF. CDR3 bases: TGTGCCAGCAGCTTAGATTACCTAGTAACCGGGGAGCTGTTTTTT.

Comment on this clonotype: A much larger clone differs from this one at a single base, so this may be a read error. The chain joins TRBV20-1 to TRBJ1-3; D ambiguous. The CDR3 loop spans 15 amino acids. Germline V gene sequence: CDR1 DFQATT, CDR2 SNEGSKA (reference sequence). CDR3 DNA sequence: TGCAGTTCTAGAGGGTCGGCCAGCTCTGGAAACACCATATATTTT. This gives the protein CSSRGSASSGNTIYF.

In this sample, this clonotype turned up many times. This chain connects TRBV28 to TRBJ1-4; D ambiguous. From germline, CDR1 is MDHEN and CDR2 SYDVKM. This CDR3 has 13 residues. V lost 6 bases and J 4 bases, leaving 9 bases between the germline ends. This CDR3 is CASSPIGNEKLFF. The CDR3 DNA follows: TGTGCCAGCAGCCCGATCGGTAATGAAAAACTGTTTTTT.

At least ten counts were recorded for this clonotype. V usage is TRBV19 and J usage is TRBJ2-3, with a possible D match to TRBD2 (7 bases). Germline V gene sequence: CDR1 LNHDA, CDR2 SQIVND (reference sequence). This CDR3 has 15 residues. V shed 5 bases and J shed 4 bases, with 16 bases lying between them. CDR3 nucleotide sequence: TGTGCCAGTAGTGATCACTGGGGGGGCGCAGATACGCAGTATTTT. This encodes CASSDHWGGADTQYF.

This clonotype was recorded many times. The chain combines TRBV15 with TRBJ2-1; possible D gene TRBD2, 5 bases. Germline V lookup: CDR1 LNHNV, CDR2 YYDKDF (reference sequence). This CDR3 comprises 12 residues. V was pared by 5 bases and J by 14 bases, with 16 bases between. CDR3 in DNA: TGTGCCACCAGCTCCGGTATCGCGCGGGAGTTCTTC. Amino acid sequence: CATSSGIAREFF.

This clonotype was counted at least ten times. CDR3 nucleotide sequence: TGTGCCAGCAGGAGGACTAGCGGGAGAGTGGATACGCAGTATTTT. This translates into CASRRTSGRVDTQYF. This chain connects TRBV28 to TRBJ2-3, with 13 bases that match TRBD2. The V gene's germline CDR1 is MDHEN and CDR2 SYDVKM. The CDR3 consists of 15 residues. J lost 6 bases, V lost 6 bases, and 6 bases had no gene match.

This clonotype was counted many times. The V call is TRBV20-1, the J call TRBJ2-1; TRBD2 aligns across 9 bases. The CDR3 covers 20 residues. Germline V gene data show CDR1 as DFQATT and CDR2 as SNEGSKA (reference sequence). V was clipped by 1 base and J by 0 bases; unmatched bases: 16. The CDR3 DNA reads TGCAGTGCTAGAGTCCCGGGACTAGCCGTCCTGGGAGGCTCCTACAATGAGCAGTTCTTC. It encodes CSARVPGLAVLGGSYNEQFF.